The rows below give T cell receptor beta chains drawn from one sample of a study of T cell repertoires in cytomegalovirus infection. MiXCR was run by TCRdb on the reads, yielding one entry per CDR3 protein. This table has roughly 730,000 distinct CDR3 sequences, roughly a third appearing once. These receptors have no known antigen. The sample consisted of cultured PBMCs, taken from culture after CMV antigen stimulation. The receptors here all came from a human donor in good health (CMV status not recorded). Some clones in this sample may be carry-over from other donors' samples. Both conserved end residues are part of each CDR3. The order of the fields is clone size, V gene, D gene, J gene, CDR3 protein, CDR3 DNA. D genes are given only for firm matches. For some rows the clone size is stated as once, few or many, or as a class when expanded; others skip it.

many,TRBV7-8,NA,TRBJ2-1,CASSFLGSSYNEQFF,TGTGCCAGCAGCTTTCTTGGGAGCTCCTACAATGAGCAGTTCTTC
NA,TRBV7-2,NA,TRBJ2-1,CASSSRTIDVHEQFF,TGTGCCAGCAGCTCGAGGACCATCGATGTGCATGAGCAGTTCTTC
NA,TRBV7-6,TRBD2,TRBJ2-3,CASSLRRTSGALLTDTQYF,TGTGCCAGCAGCTTGAGGCGGACTAGCGGGGCCCTCCTCACAGATACGCAGTATTTT
few,TRBV4-1,NA,TRBJ2-2,CASSQDQLVNTGELFF,TGCGCCAGCAGCCAAGATCAACTAGTGAACACCGGGGAGCTGTTTTTT
many,TRBV7-2,TRBD2,TRBJ2-5,CASSLAASGTTGETQYF,TGTGCCAGCAGCTTAGCGGCCAGCGGGACGACGGGGGAGACCCAGTACTTC
few,TRBV6-1,NA,TRBJ1-1,CATTIQGLNTEAFF,TGTGCCACCACGATTCAGGGACTGAACACTGAAGCTTTCTTT
many,TRBV7-2,NA,TRBJ1-3,CASSPNRVSGNTIYF,TGTGCCAGCAGCCCTAACAGGGTCTCTGGAAACACCATATATTTT
NA,TRBV10-3,NA,TRBJ2-7,CAISGGSEWSSPYEQYF,TGTGCCATCAGTGGGGGTTCGGAATGGTCGTCCCCCTACGAGCAGTACTTC
NA,TRBV19,NA,TRBJ2-3,CASSKYDQTRDTQYF,TGTGCCAGTAGTAAATATGATCAGACAAGGGATACGCAGTATTTT
NA,TRBV7-6,TRBD1,TRBJ2-7,CASSSRTGMTRGAQYF,TGTGCCAGCAGCTCCAGGACAGGGATGACCCGCGGGGCGCAGTACTTC
NA,TRBV6-6,NA,TRBJ2-7,CASSPRLLPYEQYF,TGTGCCAGCAGTCCTAGGTTGCTACCTTACGAGCAGTACTTC
NA,TRBV28,TRBD1,TRBJ1-2,CASSLWSFRGKGPGYTF,TGTGCCAGCAGTTTATGGTCCTTCAGGGGGAAGGGTCCTGGCTACACCTTC
NA,TRBV11-1,NA,TRBJ1-6,CASSLVVSSYPHF,TGTGCCAGCAGCTTAGTTGTCAGCTCCTACCCCCACTTT
few,TRBV19,NA,TRBJ1-5,CASSRGELPSNQPQHF,TGTGCCAGTAGCCGAGGGGAGTTACCTAGCAATCAGCCCCAGCATTTT
many,TRBV6-1,NA,TRBJ1-5,CASSALVQGKDQPQHF,TGTGCCAGCAGTGCCTTAGTACAGGGAAAGGATCAGCCCCAGCATTTT
many,TRBV7-2,NA,TRBJ1-3,CASSLATGSGNTIYF,TGTGCCAGCAGCTTAGCGACCGGCTCTGGAAACACCATATATTTT
NA,TRBV7-2,NA,TRBJ1-3,CASSLDRDAGNTIYF,TGTGCCAGCAGCTTAGACCGGGACGCTGGAAACACCATATATTTT
NA,TRBV4-1,TRBD2,TRBJ2-1,CASSQGWGGLGVHEQFF,TGCGCCAGCAGCCAAGGGTGGGGGGGACTAGGGGTACATGAGCAGTTCTTC
NA,TRBV4-1,NA,TRBJ1-2,CASSQPRRGTSNYGYTF,TGCGCCAGCAGCCAGCCGAGGCGGGGGACCTCTAACTATGGCTACACCTTC
NA,TRBV7-9,NA,TRBJ2-1,CASSRGMSYNEQFF,TGTGCCAGCAGCCGAGGGATGTCCTACAATGAGCAGTTCTTC